This T cell receptor beta chain was profiled in a study of T cell repertoires in cytomegalovirus infection. Study-wide background: Well-studied HLA-B-restricted epitopes and recently identified HLA-C-restricted epitopes of CMV were both used in the study. Indications of both CMV infection and matching HLA type were provided by public TCR beta signatures.

TCRdb passed the reads through MiXCR, listing each CDR3 protein once. The sample has about 70,000 distinct CDR3 sequences, 20% to 25% seen once. Details on this clonotype: The target antigen is unknown.

Study results and caveats: Across the ex vivo response, the dominant clonotypes were HLA-C-restricted CMV-specific TCR beta clonotypes.

CDR3 length equals 14 residues. V was pared by 3 bases and J by 2 bases, with 7 bases between. CDR1 LGHNA and CDR2 YSLEER come from the germline V gene. V usage is TRBV4-3 and J usage is TRBJ2-2; D unresolved. The sample consisted of CD8+ T cells from cultured PBMCs, taken from culture after CMV antigen stimulation. This clonotype was obtained from a human donor in good health (CMV status not recorded). Some clones in this sample may be carry-over from other donors' samples. As DNA, the CDR3 is TGCGCCAGCAGCCACGCGGACAACACCGGGGAGCTGTTTTTT. Translation: CASSHADNTGELFF.